The clone carrying this T cell receptor beta chain was counted at least ten times. This specimen comes from a study of T cell repertoires in cytomegalovirus infection. Trimming removed 1 base from V and 5 bases from J, with 8 bases in between. CDR1 and CDR2 (germline): SGHTA, FQGTGA. There are 13 residues in the CDR3. TCRdb processed the reads anew with MiXCR; each CDR3 protein has one entry. In the table there are 210,000 or so distinct CDR3 sequences, roughly 6.5% of which are singletons. The chain has TRBV7-3 and TRBJ1-1; D gene unclear. The source is a human donor in good health (CMV status not recorded). Some clones in this sample may be carry-over from other donors' samples. Specimen: PBMCs. The CDR3 loop is CASSLKRETEAFF. Written as DNA, the CDR3 is TGTGCCAGCAGCTTAAAAAGGGAGACTGAAGCTTTCTTT.